The 17 T cell receptor beta chains listed next were all sequenced from one sample in a study of fetal regulatory T cell absence and autoimmunity. Measured with immunoSEQ multiplex PCR; TCRdb has only the in-frame clones, and not every one. The sample shows about 95,000 clones, approximately 79% of them seen only once. The sample consisted of pancreas tissue. The origin of the receptors is a male donor with IPEX syndrome.

The chain has TRBV11-2 and TRBJ2-1, with 7 bases matching TRBD2. J was trimmed by 4 bases and V by 1 base; bases with no gene match: 10. Germline assignment: CDR1 SGHAT and CDR2 FQNNGV. This CDR3 contains 17 residues. CDR3 DNA: TGTGCCAGCAGCTTAGGTCCCCTAGCGGACGCGTACAATGAGCAGTTCTTC. Translated: CASSLGPLADAYNEQFF.

This clone has a single count. The V call is TRBV10-1, the J call TRBJ2-3; the match to TRBD2 covers 12 bases. Trimming cost V 3 bases and J 0 bases; bases outside gene matches: 10. Germline V gene sequence: CDR1 WNHNN, CDR2 SYGVQD (reference sequence). CDR3 length equals 19 residues. The CDR3 sequence: CASSEGWRTSGVSTDTQYF. The CDR3 DNA follows: TGCGCCAGCAGTGAAGGGTGGAGGACTAGCGGGGTTAGCACAGATACGCAGTATTTT.

The chain recombines TRBV30 with TRBJ1-4; D unresolved. The V gene lost 5 bases and the J gene lost 0 bases, with 16 bases spanning the gap. Germline CDR1 and CDR2: GTSNPN and SVGIG (reference sequence). The CDR3 extends over 16 amino acids. Here the CDR3 DNA reads TGTGCCTGGGCCCCTGATGATGTTGCAACTAATGAAAAACTGTTTTTT. This codes for CAWAPDDVATNEKLFF.

J is TRBJ2-5 and V is TRBV4-3; perhaps D is TRBD1 or TRBD2 (5 bases each). This CDR3 contains 14 residues. Germline CDR1 reads LGHNA; CDR2 reads YSLEER. Deletions cut 1 base from V and 5 bases from J, with 11 bases between. The CDR3 protein is CASSQGGRRETQYF. CDR3 coding DNA: TGCGCCAGCAGCCAAGGGGGCAGGAGGGAGACCCAGTACTTC.

The V call is TRBV5-4, the J call TRBJ2-5, with D perhaps matching TRBD2 (6 bases). Trimming took off 1 base at V and 1 base at J, with 11 bases between the two ends. There are 15 residues in the CDR3. The germline V gene has CDR1 SGHNT and CDR2 YYREEE (reference sequence). Here the CDR3 DNA reads TGTGCCAGCAGCTTGCGTAAAGCGGGCCAAGAGACCCAGTACTTC. Translating it yields CASSLRKAGQETQYF.

This clone was observed a few times. V and J are TRBV19 and TRBJ1-2, with TRBD1 identical over 7 bases. Germline trimming cut 3 bases from V and 4 bases from J; bases unmatched to any gene: 2. The CDR3 sequence is 13 residues long. Germline CDR1 is LNHDA and CDR2 is SQIVND (reference sequence). CDR3 bases: TGTGCCAGTAGTATCGGGACAGCCTATGGCTACACCTTC. Translated: CASSIGTAYGYTF.

The V gene is TRBV13, the J gene TRBJ2-2, with 9 nucleotides matching TRBD1. Trimming took 0 bases from V and 5 from J; bases not matched to a gene: 7. The CDR3 sequence is 17 residues long. The germline CDR1 and CDR2 sequences are PRHDT and FYEKMQ (reference sequence). CDR3 amino acids: CASSLGTGTGLTGELFF. In DNA form, the CDR3 reads TGTGCCAGCAGCTTAGGGACCGGGACAGGGTTGACCGGGGAGCTGTTTTTT. Full variable domain (missing parts from reference TRBV13 and TRBJ2-2): AAGVIQSPRHLIKEKRETATLKCYPIPRHDTVYWYQQGPGQDPQFLISFYEKMQSDKGSIPDRFSAQQFSDYHSELNMSSLELGDSALYFCASSLGTGTGLTGELFFGEGSRLTVL.

This sequence joins TRBV4-1 and TRBJ2-1; 11 bases align to TRBD2. J was trimmed by 5 bases and V by 1 base; bases with no gene match: 10. The CDR3 runs to 18 residues. CDR1 and CDR2 from the germline V gene are MGHRA and YSYEKL. The CDR3 sequence: CASSQASGGIVQNNEQFF. CDR3 coding DNA: TGCGCCAGCAGCCAAGCTAGCGGGGGGATTGTCCAGAACAATGAGCAGTTCTTC.

This CDR3 reads CASSQDGRGTDTQYF. CDR3 bases: TGTGCCAGCAGCCAAGACGGCAGGGGCACAGATACGCAGTATTTT. This chain connects TRBV14 to TRBJ2-3, with D perhaps matching TRBD1 (5 bases). Germline V gene sequence: CDR1 SGHDN, CDR2 FVKESK. Trimming shortened V by 0 bases and J by 1 base, and 8 bases separated the two germline ends. This CDR3 is 15 amino acids long.

In this sample, this clone turned up a few times. This sequence joins TRBV11-2 and TRBJ2-7; no clear D gene. This CDR3 contains 15 residues. CDR1 SGHAT and CDR2 FQNNGV come from the germline V gene. V was trimmed by 0 bases and J by 4 bases, leaving 13 bases between them. CDR3 DNA: TGTGCCAGCAGCTTAGATCGACACCCTGATTACGAGCAGTACTTC. Encoded protein: CASSLDRHPDYEQYF.

The V and J genes are TRBV4-1 and TRBJ2-7; D might be TRBD2 (5 bases). The CDR3 consists of 14 residues. CDR1 is MGHRA, CDR2 YSYEKL, per germline. V was shortened by 1 base and J by 5 bases, with 12 bases between the two germline ends. The CDR3 DNA sequence: TGCGCCAGCAGCCAAGGCTCTAGCCCCCACGAGCAGTACTTC. Translation gives CASSQGSSPHEQYF.

V is TRBV6-1 and J is TRBJ1-2; 9 bases are shared with TRBD1. The CDR3 is 17 residues long. After removal of 2 bases from V and 6 bases from J, the junction contained 13 bases not matched to a gene. Germline CDR1 is MNHNS and CDR2 is SASEGT. The CDR3 DNA reads as TGTGCCAGCAGTGAATTGTACCGGGACAGGGAAGGTAATGGCTACACCTTC. Residues: CASSELYRDREGNGYTF.

The V gene is TRBV11-2, the J gene TRBJ2-1; D not certain. This CDR3 comprises 14 residues. V shed 0 bases and J shed 10 bases, with 13 bases lying between them. CDR1 and CDR2 from the germline V gene are SGHAT and FQNNGV. For the CDR3, the DNA is TGTGCCAGCAGCTTAGAAATGGGCGTCTGGGAGCAGTTCTTC. This codes for CASSLEMGVWEQFF.

V and J are TRBV5-4 and TRBJ1-3, with D unresolved. This CDR3 has 14 residues. The germline V gene has CDR1 SGHNT and CDR2 YYREEE (reference sequence). The V gene lost 0 bases and the J gene lost 0 bases, with 4 bases spanning the gap. In nucleotides, the CDR3 is TGTGCCAGCAGCTTGGGGGACTCTGGAAACACCATATATTTT. Translation: CASSLGDSGNTIYF.

The CDR3 nucleotides are TGTGCCAGCAGTTTAGGGACTAGCGGCTACGAGCAGTACTTC. As protein: CASSLGTSGYEQYF. J is TRBJ2-7 and V is TRBV27; 11 nucleotides agree with TRBD2. Trimming at V came to 2 bases and at J to 3 bases, leaving 0 bases not matched to a gene. In germline, CDR1 is MNHEY, CDR2 SMNVEV (reference sequence). This CDR3 comprises 14 residues.

J is TRBJ1-4 and V is TRBV18; D uncertain. The CDR3 sequence is 13 residues long. The ends were cut back, 7 bases at V and 0 bases at J, with 6 bases in the middle. Germline V CDR1 and CDR2: KGHSH, LQKENI. In DNA form, the CDR3 reads TGTGCCAGCTTCGGGGCAACTAATGAAAAACTGTTTTTT. Translating gives CASFGATNEKLFF.

The chain uses TRBV5-1 and TRBJ2-1, with TRBD2 matching over 11 bases. The CDR3 is 13 amino acids. V was pared by 3 bases and J by 7 bases, with 0 bases of the junction left unmatched. The germline V gene encodes CDR1 SGHRS and CDR2 YFSETQ. CDR3 in DNA: TGCGCCAGCAGCTGGACTAGCGGGAATGAGCAGTTCTTC. Translation: CASSWTSGNEQFF.